This entry features one T cell receptor beta chain sequence. The sample belongs to a study of blood T cells in healthy people across ages. A J-beta primer mix and a sample-barcoded 5' primer were used in a second PCR of roughly 7 to 12 cycles. MiXCR, run by TCRdb on the 5' RACE reads, gives a single entry per CDR3 protein. Of some 800,000 distinct CDR3 sequences detected, around 25% appear once; the ten largest clones hold under 4.5%. Germline V CDR1 and CDR2: SEHNR, FQNEAQ (reference sequence). Trimming took 5 bases from V and 16 from J; bases not matched to a gene: 5. The CDR3 has 11 residues. This sample also appeared in a second study, on T cells of mothers and their children.

This TCR derives from a boy younger than 18 in good health. Sequenced material: blood. J is TRBJ2-6 and V is TRBV7-9; 7 bases line up with TRBD1. The CDR3 spells CASSRQGALTF. CDR3 bases: TGTGCCAGCAGCAGACAGGGAGCACTGACTTTC.